These T cell receptor beta chains were read from a single sample in a study of response to subunit inactivated influenza vaccine. TCRdb itself ran the RT-PCR reads through MiXCR, one entry per CDR3 protein. The sample has 600,000 to 850,000 distinct CDR3 sequences, around 15% seen once; the top ten hold approximately 7.6%. The specimen was PBMCs from blood, collected 14 days before vaccination. Source of these receptors: a man aged 50 or older who received an inactivated influenza vaccine. Each CDR3 is given with its conserved first and last residue. A D gene is named only where the DNA matches it firmly. Not all rows give a size; the values are once, few, many and, for expanded clones, a class.

V	size	length	J	D	DNA	CDR3
TRBV20-1	NA	12	TRBJ1-5	NA	TGCAGTGCTACTCAACCCAATCAGCCCCAGCATTTT	CSATQPNQPQHF
TRBV28	NA	13	TRBJ2-5	TRBD1	TGTGCCAGCAGGGGCAGGGGGCGAGAGACCCAGTACTTC	CASRGRGRETQYF
TRBV20-1	few	14	TRBJ2-7	NA	TGCAGTGCTAGAGTAAAGGGACTTTCCTACGAGCAGTACTTC	CSARVKGLSYEQYF
TRBV6-5	few	13	TRBJ1-1	TRBD1	TGTGCCAGCAGTTACCGACAGGGCACTGAAGCTTTCTTT	CASSYRQGTEAFF
TRBV12-3/TRBV12-4	many	14	TRBJ1-5	TRBD1	TGTGCCAGCAGTACCTCAGGGGGCAGTCAGCCCCAGCATTTT	CASSTSGGSQPQHF
TRBV5-1	NA	14	TRBJ1-2	NA	TGCGCCAGCAGCTTCCGGGCTTTTTCAGAAGGCTACACCTTC	CASSFRAFSEGYTF
TRBV7-3	many	13	TRBJ2-1	NA	TGTGCCAGCAGCTCCCATAATGAGGCCGAGCAGTTCTTC	CASSSHNEAEQFF
TRBV7-9	few	16	TRBJ1-2	TRBD1	TGTGCCAGCAGCTCGGGATGGACAGGGGAGAACTATGGCTACACCTTC	CASSSGWTGENYGYTF
TRBV15	few	15	TRBJ2-3	TRBD2	TGTGCCACCAGCAGAGACCCGGGACTAGCGGATACGCAGTATTTT	CATSRDPGLADTQYF
TRBV7-2	NA	16	TRBJ1-2	NA	TGTGCCAGCATCCCCTTTACGGGACAACCTAACTATGGCTACACCTTC	CASIPFTGQPNYGYTF
TRBV9	many	15	TRBJ1-2	NA	TGTGCCAGCAGCGGCCCTCGCGGGGGACTGTATGGCTACACCTTC	CASSGPRGGLYGYTF
TRBV15	NA	14	TRBJ2-3	NA	TGTGCCACCAGCCGGGAGCAGGGCCGAGGGACGCAGTATTTT	CATSREQGRGTQYF
TRBV4-1	few	15	TRBJ1-4	NA	TGCGCCAGCAGCCAAGAATCGGGGATGGCCGAAAAACTGTTTTTT	CASSQESGMAEKLFF
TRBV28	few	15	TRBJ2-5	TRBD1	TGTGCCAGCAGACCGACAGGGAGCGTGGGAGAGACCCAGTACTTC	CASRPTGSVGETQYF
TRBV7-2	NA	15	TRBJ1-1	NA	TGTGCCAGCAGCTTAGCTAGTCAGGGGAAGGCTGAAGCTTTCTTT	CASSLASQGKAEAFF
TRBV20-1	NA	13	TRBJ1-5	NA	TGCAGTGCTATCGGGCGGAACAATCAGCCCCAGCATTTT	CSAIGRNNQPQHF
TRBV30	NA	13	TRBJ1-5	TRBD1	TGTGCCTGGAGAGGGACAGGGGGTCAGCCCCAGCATTTT	CAWRGTGGQPQHF
TRBV12-3/TRBV12-4	few	13	TRBJ2-2	NA	TGTGCCAGTTTAATGGCTGGGACCGGGGAGCTGTTTTTT	CASLMAGTGELFF
TRBV4-3	NA	16	TRBJ2-3	TRBD2	TGCGCCAGCAGCCAACTTAGCGGGGGTTCGGGAGATACGCAGTATTTT	CASSQLSGGSGDTQYF
TRBV5-1	few	16	TRBJ2-7	NA	TGCGCCAGCAGTTCTACGGGACGGAATACGGCGCACGAGCAGTACTTC	CASSSTGRNTAHEQYF
TRBV4-3	few	17	TRBJ2-1	NA	TGCGCCAGCAGCCAAGATTGGGGGTCCTTCTCCTACAATGAGCAGTTCTTC	CASSQDWGSFSYNEQFF
TRBV18	NA	14	TRBJ1-5	TRBD1	TGTGCCAGCTCACCACGGGACAGGGGTCAGCCCCAGCATTTT	CASSPRDRGQPQHF
TRBV29-1	NA	13	TRBJ2-5	NA	TGCAGCGTTGAACTGGGGGTACGGGAGACCCAGTACTTC	CSVELGVRETQYF
TRBV7-6	many	17	TRBJ2-2	TRBD1	TGTGCCAGCAGCTTATTAGGGACAGGGGGACTCACCGGGGAGCTGTTTTTT	CASSLLGTGGLTGELFF
TRBV19	NA	13	TRBJ1-1	NA	TGTGCCAGTGTCGATTATTTAGGGACTGAAGCTTTCTTT	CASVDYLGTEAFF
TRBV6-5	few	15	TRBJ2-5	TRBD2	TGTGCCAGCAGTTTAACTAGCGGGGGGGTAGAGACCCAGTACTTC	CASSLTSGGVETQYF
TRBV6-2/TRBV6-3	many	14	TRBJ1-5	TRBD1	TGTGCCAGCAGTTACTCGCACAGGGGACAGCCCCAGCATTTT	CASSYSHRGQPQHF
TRBV27	NA	15	TRBJ2-7	NA	TGTGCCAGCAGTTTATCGTTTGACGGATCCTACGAGCAGTACTTC	CASSLSFDGSYEQYF
TRBV20-1	few	16	TRBJ2-7	NA	TGCAGTGCTAGAGATAGGTGGTTTGGGGGCAAGGACGAGCAGTACTTC	CSARDRWFGGKDEQYF
TRBV12-3/TRBV12-4	few	14	TRBJ1-1	NA	TGTGCCAGCACCCGGAGTCGGGTAGTCACTGAAGCTTTCTTT	CASTRSRVVTEAFF
TRBV28	NA	16	TRBJ2-7	TRBD2	TGTGCCAGCAGTAACACCCTAGCGGGGGATTTCTACGAGCAGTACTTC	CASSNTLAGDFYEQYF
TRBV4-2	few	15	TRBJ1-4	NA	TGTGCCAGCAGCCAAGAGGGACACTCTAATGAAAAACTGTTTTTT	CASSQEGHSNEKLFF
TRBV15	NA	16	TRBJ2-5	NA	TGTGCCACCAGCAGGACCCACAGGGACTACCAAGAGACCCAGTACTTC	CATSRTHRDYQETQYF